These 14 T cell receptor beta chains share one sample of origin, sequenced in a study of T cells in Graves' hyperthyroidism and ophthalmopathy (dated by TCRdb to between 2018 and 2021). Library creation used multiplex PCR. Reads for this sample came from an Illumina HiSeq 2000. The TCR beta CDR3 regions were amplified from the RNA transcripts. For the first round of RT-PCR on the TCR CDR3, the HTBI primer set was used together with the Qiagen OneStep RT-PCR kit. TCRdb reprocessed the public reads (quality trimming at Q25 with fastp, clone calling with MiXCR) and kept in-frame beta chains. Entries that share a CDR3 protein sequence are merged under the most common genes and DNA. The table for this sample lists 300,000 to 400,000 distinct CDR3 sequences; 13% of them were counted only once. Around 9.2% of the sample is taken by the ten largest. The sample taken for sequencing was blood. These receptors originate from a young woman with Graves' hyperthyroidism.

This clonotype was detected many times. The CDR3 nucleotides read TGTGCCAGCAGCTTCCGGACAGGGGGCTTAGATACGCAGTATTTT. This sequence encodes CASSFRTGGLDTQYF. The chain uses TRBV7-9 and TRBJ2-3, with 11 bases fitting TRBD1. The trim removed 3 bases at V and 5 bases at J, leaving 4 bases unmatched. Per germline, CDR1 SEHNR and CDR2 FQNEAQ (reference sequence). The CDR3 contains 15 residues.

This clonotype was recorded at least ten times. The chain couples TRBV12-3 or TRBV12-4 to TRBJ1-6, with 8 bases identical to TRBD1. The CDR3 spans 14 residues. V lost 6 bases, J lost 10 bases, and 8 bases stayed unmatched. The CDR3 nucleotides are TGTGCCAGCAGACCGGGACAGGTCAGCTCACCCCTCCACTTT. It encodes CASRPGQVSSPLHF.

This clonotype came up many times. The rearrangement uses TRBV9 and TRBJ2-7, with a tentative D call TRBD1 (6 bases). The CDR3 has 16 residues. CDR1 is SGDLS and CDR2 is YYNGEE in the germline V gene. The V end lost 3 bases, the J end lost 0 bases, and 16 bases lay between the germline ends. CDR3 sequence (DNA): TGTGCCAGCAGCGCCCCCGGGACATACAGCTCCTACGAGCAGTACTTC. Translating gives CASSAPGTYSSYEQYF.

This clonotype showed up many times. The genes are TRBV28 and TRBJ1-5, with D uncertain. The CDR3 is made up of 17 amino acids. Between the trimmed V and J ends, which lost 5 bases and 5 bases, there was a span of 22 bases. Germline V gives CDR1 MDHEN, CDR2 SYDVKM. For the CDR3, the DNA is TGTGCCAGCAGTCCGCGACCAGGACTCACGACGTATCAGCCCCAGCATTTT. Translation gives CASSPRPGLTTYQPQHF.

This clonotype was observed many times. The CDR3 spells CSASFRPHQETQYF. CDR3 bases: TGCAGTGCTAGTTTTCGGCCCCATCAAGAGACCCAGTACTTC. The V and J genes are TRBV20-1 and TRBJ2-5; D gene unclear. Germline V gives CDR1 DFQATT, CDR2 SNEGSKA (reference sequence). The CDR3 loop spans 14 amino acids. The ends were cut back, 3 bases at V and 2 bases at J, with 13 bases in the middle.

Comment on this clonotype: This may be a read error: a much more frequent sequence differs by one nucleotide. The rearrangement uses TRBV20-1 and TRBJ1-2; D call uncertain. V dropped 0 bases and J dropped 6 bases, with 11 bases sitting between them. Germline-derived CDR1 and CDR2 are DFQATT and SNEGSKA (reference sequence). CDR3 length equals 13 residues. CDR3 DNA: TGCAGTGCTAGAGATCAAGGGAGGCATGGCTACACCTTC. As protein: CSARDQGRHGYTF.

This clonotype appeared many times. The chain couples TRBV3-1 to TRBJ1-6; TRBD1 is a possible D gene (5 bases). The CDR3 extends over 13 amino acids. Trimming pared 0 bases from V and 13 bases from J, leaving 10 bases between. Per the germline V gene, CDR1 is LGHDT and CDR2 is YNNKEL (reference sequence). The CDR3, as DNA: TGTGCCAGCAGCCAAGAGGGGGGATCTCCCCTCCACTTT. Protein sequence: CASSQEGGSPLHF.

This clonotype came up many times. This chain connects TRBV9 to TRBJ1-3, with D perhaps TRBD1 (6 bases). Germline V gives CDR1 SGDLS, CDR2 YYNGEE. V gave up 6 bases and J gave up 8 bases, with 24 bases separating them. This CDR3 is built from 16 residues. The CDR3 DNA reads as TGTGCCAGCACCCCCGGTGGTCAGGGGTTTCGCGACACCATATATTTT. It translates to CASTPGGQGFRDTIYF.

In regard to this clonotype: A read error may explain this, as a much larger clone is one base away. The V call is TRBV29-1, the J call TRBJ1-2; weak D call: TRBD1 (5 bases). The germline V gene has CDR1 SQVTM and CDR2 ANQGSEA. This CDR3 is built from 12 residues. CDR3 sequence (DNA): TGCAGCGTTGATTTTGGGGGACGTGGCTACATCTTC. Its translation is CSVDFGGRGYIF.

This clonotype appeared many times. This chain connects TRBV2 to TRBJ1-2; weak D call: TRBD1 (5 bases). Germline V CDR1 and CDR2: SNHLY, FYNNEI. V lost 5 bases, J lost 2 bases, and 30 bases lay in between. The CDR3 loop spans 20 amino acids. CDR3 nucleotides: TGTGCCAGCAGTTCAGACCACACAGGAACCAACCCGATTAGGAACTATGGCTACACCTTC. The encoded protein is CASSSDHTGTNPIRNYGYTF.

In its sample, this clonotype was seen many times. The chain combines TRBV5-6 with TRBJ2-3, with TRBD2 matching over 8 bases. V lost 6 bases to trimming and J lost 6 bases; unmatched junction nucleotides: 3. CDR1 and CDR2 (germline): SGHDT, YYEEEE. The CDR3 has 12 amino acids. CDR3 sequence: CASKSSGDTQYF. The CDR3 nucleotides read TGTGCCAGCAAATCTAGCGGGGATACGCAGTATTTT.

This clonotype was observed many times. The CDR3: CASSYSGLYNSPLHF. In nucleotides, the CDR3 is TGTGCCAGCAGTTACTCGGGGCTCTATAATTCACCCCTCCACTTT. The V and J genes are TRBV6-5 and TRBJ1-6, with a weak D call TRBD1 (5 bases). V was clipped by 0 bases and J by 3 bases, with 6 bases between them. This CDR3 has 15 amino acids. The germline CDR1 and CDR2 sequences are MNHEY and SVGAGI.

This clonotype was seen ten or more times. The J gene is TRBJ1-2, the V gene TRBV20-1, with 7 bases lining up with TRBD1. Per germline, CDR1 DFQATT and CDR2 SNEGSKA (reference sequence). The trim removed 5 bases at V and 2 bases at J, leaving 2 bases unmatched. This CDR3 is 12 amino acids long. CDR3 DNA sequence: TGCAGTGCTCCGACAGGGAACTATGGCTACACCTTC. It codes for CSAPTGNYGYTF.

This clonotype was counted at least ten times. CDR3 region: CASSPFLTGLGEQYF. As DNA, the CDR3 is TGTGCCAGCAGCCCCTTCCTGACTGGCTTAGGGGAGCAGTACTTC. The V call is TRBV5-5, the J call TRBJ2-7; D ambiguous. V lost 4 bases and J lost 7, with 21 bases in between. The CDR3 contains 15 residues. Germline V gene sequence: CDR1 SGHKS, CDR2 YYEKEE (reference sequence). Using reference TRBV5-5 and TRBJ2-7 for the parts outside the CDR3, the full variable domain is DAGVTQSPTHLIKTRGQQVTLRCSPISGHKSVSWYQQVLGQGPQFIFQYYEKEERGRGNFPDRFSARQFPNYSSELNVNALLLGDSALYLCASSPFLTGLGEQYFGPGTRLTVT.